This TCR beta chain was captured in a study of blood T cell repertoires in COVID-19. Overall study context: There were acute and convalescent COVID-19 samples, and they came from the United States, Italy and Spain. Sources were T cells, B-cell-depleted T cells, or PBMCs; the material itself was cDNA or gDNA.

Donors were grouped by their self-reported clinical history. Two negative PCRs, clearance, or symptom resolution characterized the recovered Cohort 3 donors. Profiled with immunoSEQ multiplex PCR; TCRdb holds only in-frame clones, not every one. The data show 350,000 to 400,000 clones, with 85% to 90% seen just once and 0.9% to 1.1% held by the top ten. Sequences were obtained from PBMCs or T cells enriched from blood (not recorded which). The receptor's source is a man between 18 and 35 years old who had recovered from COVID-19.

As DNA, the CDR3 is TGCGCCAGCAGACCGGCGTACAGGGGGACTGGAAACACCATATATTTT. Its protein is CASRPAYRGTGNTIYF. V gene TRBV5-1 combines with J gene TRBJ1-3; 8 positions match TRBD1. The CDR3 has 16 residues. Trimming at V came to 5 bases and at J to 2 bases, leaving 9 bases not matched to a gene. The germline gives CDR1 SGHRS, CDR2 YFSETQ.